The 11 T cell receptor beta chains given below trace back to one sample, sequenced in a study of blood T cell repertoires in COVID-19 (dated by TCRdb to about 2020). Libraries came from the immunoSEQ multiplex PCR assay. TCRdb took this table from immuneACCESS and kept in-frame rearrangements with V and J called. Such tables lack part of the clones; where checked against another copy, unresolved V genes explain under half of the gap, and the rest is unexplained. The table for this sample lists some 350,000 clones; about 90% of them were counted only once. Together, the top ten hold about 4.7% of the sample. Material for sequencing was PBMCs or T cells enriched from blood (not recorded which). Receptors were obtained from a man aged 25-45 years who had recovered from COVID-19.

The CDR3 DNA reads as TGTGGCCCCTATCTCGAAACAGATACGCAGTATTTT. It specifies CGPYLETDTQYF. The chain employs TRBV12-3 or TRBV12-4 and TRBJ2-3; no clear D gene. The CDR3 sequence is 12 residues long.

The V and J genes are TRBV15 and TRBJ2-2, with D hard to call. The CDR3 runs to 12 residues. V dropped 2 bases and J dropped 5 bases, with 3 bases sitting between them. Germline V CDR1 and CDR2: LNHNV, YYDKDF (reference sequence). CDR3 sequence: CATSRSTGELFF. CDR3 DNA sequence: TGTGCCACCAGCAGATCGACCGGGGAGCTGTTTTTT.

V gene TRBV4-2 combines with J gene TRBJ1-2; TRBD1 is a possible D gene (6 bases). The CDR3 loop spans 15 amino acids. Germline values: CDR1 LGHNA, CDR2 YNFKEQ. With 1 base removed from V and 4 bases from J, the gap between germline ends came to 13 bases. The CDR3 loop is CASSQVSGDGYGYTF. CDR3 in DNA: TGTGCCAGCAGCCAAGTTTCAGGGGACGGCTATGGCTACACCTTC.

The chain carries TRBV7-9 and TRBJ2-7; 7 bases map to TRBD1. CDR3 length: 14 residues. J gave up 7 bases and V 5 bases, and 11 bases lay outside the gene matches. Germline lookup yields CDR1 SEHNR and CDR2 FQNEAQ (reference sequence). CDR3 protein: CASSLAITGEEQYF. The CDR3 DNA is TGTGCCAGCAGCCTCGCGATCACAGGGGAGGAGCAGTACTTC.

V usage is TRBV4-2 and J usage is TRBJ1-1; a possible D gene is TRBD1 (5 bases). CDR3 length: 15 amino acids. Per the germline V gene, CDR1 is LGHNA and CDR2 is YNFKEQ. The V gene lost 8 bases and the J gene lost 5 bases, with 21 bases spanning the gap. CDR3 in DNA: TGTGCCAGCGGGGGTGGAGGGCAGGGAGGGACTGAAGCTTTCTTT. Translating gives CASGGGGQGGTEAFF.

V and J are TRBV4-2 and TRBJ2-7; 14 nucleotides align to TRBD2. The CDR3 contains 16 residues. Trimming took 3 bases from V and 6 from J; bases not matched to a gene: 7. Germline values: CDR1 LGHNA, CDR2 YNFKEQ. As DNA, the CDR3 is TGTGCCAGCAGCCAGCCCGGGACTAGCGGGGGTGGCGAGCAGTACTTC. Translated: CASSQPGTSGGGEQYF.

The V call is TRBV6-5, the J call TRBJ2-3; possibly TRBD2 for D (7 bases). Germline CDR1 and CDR2: MNHEY and SVGAGI. V was shortened by 6 bases and J by 5 bases, with 18 bases between the two germline ends. CDR3 length equals 15 residues. The DNA for the CDR3 is TGTGCCAGCAGCGATGGAGGGGGGGGCGGAGATACGCAGTATTTT. Encoded protein: CASSDGGGGGDTQYF.

The J gene is TRBJ1-4, the V gene TRBV4-1; tentative D call: TRBD1 (6 bases). Germline V gives CDR1 MGHRA, CDR2 YSYEKL. The CDR3 covers 17 residues. Trimming removed 0 bases at V and 8 bases at J, with 19 bases between. CDR3 region: CASSQDRIQGSGEKLFF. The CDR3 DNA follows: TGCGCCAGCAGCCAAGATCGAATACAGGGTAGTGGGGAAAAACTGTTTTTT.

A single count supports this clone. This chain links TRBV6-1 with TRBJ2-7, with 7 bases fitting TRBD1. This CDR3 has 14 amino acids. Germline loops: CDR1 MNHNS, CDR2 SASEGT. Trimming cost V 3 bases and J 0 bases; bases outside gene matches: 2. The CDR3 here is CASSEDRHSYEQYF. CDR3 DNA sequence: TGTGCCAGCAGTGAGGACAGGCACTCCTACGAGCAGTACTTC.

V is TRBV5-4 and J is TRBJ1-6; TRBD1 agrees at 7 bases. The V gene end was trimmed by 5 bases and the J gene end by 11 bases; junction bases not matched to a gene: 4. The CDR3 length is 12 residues. CDR1 is SGHNT and CDR2 is YYREEE in the germline V gene (reference sequence). CDR3 residues: CASSRDSPPLHF. The CDR3 nucleotides are TGTGCCAGCAGTAGGGACAGTCCACCCCTCCACTTT. The complete variable domain, with remaining parts taken from reference TRBV5-4 and TRBJ1-6, reads ETGVTQSPTHLIKTRGQQVTLRCSSQSGHNTVSWYQQALGQGPQFIFQYYREEENGRGNFPPRFSGLQFPNYSSELNVNALELDDSALYLCASSRDSPPLHFGNGTRLTVT.

This clone has only one observation. The chain uses TRBV11-2 and TRBJ1-3; D is uncertain. This CDR3 contains 15 residues. Germline CDR1 is SGHAT and CDR2 is FQNNGV. V lost 4 bases and J 0 bases, leaving 10 bases between the germline ends. This chain's CDR3 is CASSWSRGSGNTIYF. CDR3 DNA: TGTGCCAGCAGCTGGAGCCGTGGCTCTGGAAACACCATATATTTT.